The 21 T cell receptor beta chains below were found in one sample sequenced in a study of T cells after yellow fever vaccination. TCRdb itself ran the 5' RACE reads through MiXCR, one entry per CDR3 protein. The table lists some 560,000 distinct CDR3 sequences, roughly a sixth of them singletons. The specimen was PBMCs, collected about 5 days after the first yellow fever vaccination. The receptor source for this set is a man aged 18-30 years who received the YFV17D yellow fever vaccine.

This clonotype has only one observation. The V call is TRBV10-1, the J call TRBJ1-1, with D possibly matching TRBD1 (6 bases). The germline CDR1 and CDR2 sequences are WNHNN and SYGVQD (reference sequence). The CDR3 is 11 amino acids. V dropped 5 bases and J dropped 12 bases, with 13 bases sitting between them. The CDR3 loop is CASSKQGRTFF. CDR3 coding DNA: TGCGCCAGCAGTAAACAGGGAAGGACTTTCTTT.

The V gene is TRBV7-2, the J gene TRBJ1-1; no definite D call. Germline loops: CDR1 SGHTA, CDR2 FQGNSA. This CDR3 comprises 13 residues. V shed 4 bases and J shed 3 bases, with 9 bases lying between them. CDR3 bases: TGTGCCAGCAGCTCCGAGAGCCACACTGAAGCTTTCTTT. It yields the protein CASSSESHTEAFF.

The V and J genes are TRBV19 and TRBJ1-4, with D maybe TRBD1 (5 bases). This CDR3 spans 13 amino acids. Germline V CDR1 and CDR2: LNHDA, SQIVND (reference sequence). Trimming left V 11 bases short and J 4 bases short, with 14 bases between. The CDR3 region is CAGRDGNNEKLFF. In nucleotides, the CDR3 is TGTGCCGGAAGGGACGGTAATAATGAAAAACTGTTTTTT.

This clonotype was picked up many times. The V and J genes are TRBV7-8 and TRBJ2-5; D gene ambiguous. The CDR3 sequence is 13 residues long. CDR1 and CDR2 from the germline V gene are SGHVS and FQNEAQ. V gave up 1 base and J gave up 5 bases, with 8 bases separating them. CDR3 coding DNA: TGTGCCAGCAGCTTAGGGGCAGTGGAGACCCAGTACTTC. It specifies CASSLGAVETQYF.

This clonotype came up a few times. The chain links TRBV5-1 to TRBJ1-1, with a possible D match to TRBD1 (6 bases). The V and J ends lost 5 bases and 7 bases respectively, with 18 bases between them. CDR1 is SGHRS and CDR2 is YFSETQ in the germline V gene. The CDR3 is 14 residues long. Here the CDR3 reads CASRRDVGGYEAFF. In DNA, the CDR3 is TGCGCCAGCAGGCGGGACGTAGGGGGTTATGAAGCTTTCTTT. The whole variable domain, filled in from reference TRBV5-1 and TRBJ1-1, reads KAGVTQTPRYLIKTRGQQVTLSCSPISGHRSVSWYQQTPGQGLQFLFEYFSETQRNKGNFPGRFSGRQFSNSRSEMNVSTLELGDSALYLCASRRDVGGYEAFFGQGTRLTVV.

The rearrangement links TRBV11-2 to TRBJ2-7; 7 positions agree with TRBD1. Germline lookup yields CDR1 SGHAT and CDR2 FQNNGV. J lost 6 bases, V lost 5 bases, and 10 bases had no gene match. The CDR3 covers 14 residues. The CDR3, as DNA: TGTGCCAGCAGCCCTTGGGACAGTGGGAGCGAGCAGTACGTC. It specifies CASSPWDSGSEQYV.

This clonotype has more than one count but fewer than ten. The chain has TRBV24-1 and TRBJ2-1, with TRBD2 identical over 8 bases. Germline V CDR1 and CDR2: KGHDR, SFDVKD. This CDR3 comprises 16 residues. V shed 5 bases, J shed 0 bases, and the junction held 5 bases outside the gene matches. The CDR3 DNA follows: TGTGCCACCAGTGCCGGGGGGGCCGGCTCCTACAATGAGCAGTTCTTC. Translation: CATSAGGAGSYNEQFF.

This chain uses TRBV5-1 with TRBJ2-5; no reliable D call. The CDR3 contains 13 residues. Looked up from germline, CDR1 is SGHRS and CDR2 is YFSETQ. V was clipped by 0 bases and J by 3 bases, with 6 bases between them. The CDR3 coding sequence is TGCGCCAGCAGCTTGGCATACGAAGAGACCCAGTACTTC. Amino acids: CASSLAYEETQYF.

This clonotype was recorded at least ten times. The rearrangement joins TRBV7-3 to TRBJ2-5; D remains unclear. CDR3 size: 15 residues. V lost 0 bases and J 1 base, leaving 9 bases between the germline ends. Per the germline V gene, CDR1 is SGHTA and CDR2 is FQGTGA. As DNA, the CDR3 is TGTGCCAGCAGCTTAACGGGAACTGCCCAAGAGACCCAGTACTTC. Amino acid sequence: CASSLTGTAQETQYF.

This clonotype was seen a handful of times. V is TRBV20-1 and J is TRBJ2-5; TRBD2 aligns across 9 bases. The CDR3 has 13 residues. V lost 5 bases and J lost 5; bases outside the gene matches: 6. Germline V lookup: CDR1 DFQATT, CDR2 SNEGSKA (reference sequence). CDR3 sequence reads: CSARLAGMETQYF. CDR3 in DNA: TGCAGTGCTCGTCTAGCGGGGATGGAGACCCAGTACTTC.

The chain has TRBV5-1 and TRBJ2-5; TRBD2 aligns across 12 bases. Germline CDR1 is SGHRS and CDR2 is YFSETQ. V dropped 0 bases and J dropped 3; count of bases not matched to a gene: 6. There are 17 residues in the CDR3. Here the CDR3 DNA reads TGCGCCAGCAGCTTGGTGGCTAGCGGGGGGGCCGAAGAGACCCAGTACTTC. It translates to CASSLVASGGAEETQYF.

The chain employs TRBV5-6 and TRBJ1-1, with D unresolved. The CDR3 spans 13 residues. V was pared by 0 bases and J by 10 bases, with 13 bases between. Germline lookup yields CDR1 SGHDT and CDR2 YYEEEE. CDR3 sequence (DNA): TGTGCCAGCAGCTTGGCCTGGAGCTGGGGAGCTTTCTTT. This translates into CASSLAWSWGAFF. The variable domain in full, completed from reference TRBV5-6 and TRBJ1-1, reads DAGVTQSPTHLIKTRGQQVTLRCSPKSGHDTVSWYQQALGQGPQFIFQYYEEEERQRGNFPDRFSGHQFPNYSSELNVNALLLGDSALYLCASSLAWSWGAFFGQGTRLTVV.

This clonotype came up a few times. CDR3 region: CAWSGARQGIIEKLFF. In nucleotides, the CDR3 is TGTGCCTGGAGTGGAGCGAGACAGGGAATCATTGAAAAACTGTTTTTT. The rearrangement uses TRBV30 and TRBJ1-4; 7 bases match TRBD1. Germline assignment: CDR1 GTSNPN and CDR2 SVGIG (reference sequence). The CDR3 consists of 16 residues. The trim removed 1 base at V and 7 bases at J, leaving 12 bases unmatched.

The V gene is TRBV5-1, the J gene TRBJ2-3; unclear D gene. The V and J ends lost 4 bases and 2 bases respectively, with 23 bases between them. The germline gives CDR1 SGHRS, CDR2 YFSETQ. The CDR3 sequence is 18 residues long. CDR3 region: CASSPGYLTDKHTDTQYF. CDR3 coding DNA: TGCGCCAGCAGCCCCGGTTATTTAACCGACAAACACACAGATACGCAGTATTTT.

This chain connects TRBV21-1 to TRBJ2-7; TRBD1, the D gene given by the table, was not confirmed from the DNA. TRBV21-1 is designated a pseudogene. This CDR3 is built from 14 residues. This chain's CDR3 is CATTEAGITYEQYF. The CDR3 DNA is TGTGCCACCACAGAGGCAGGGATTACCTACGAGCAGTACTTC.

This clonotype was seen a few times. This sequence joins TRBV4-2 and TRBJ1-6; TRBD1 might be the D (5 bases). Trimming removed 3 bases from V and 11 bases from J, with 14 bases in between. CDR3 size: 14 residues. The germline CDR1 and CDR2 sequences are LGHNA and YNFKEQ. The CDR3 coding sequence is TGTGCCAGCAGCCAGGCCGGGGCGAGGGCACCCCTCCACTTT. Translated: CASSQAGARAPLHF.

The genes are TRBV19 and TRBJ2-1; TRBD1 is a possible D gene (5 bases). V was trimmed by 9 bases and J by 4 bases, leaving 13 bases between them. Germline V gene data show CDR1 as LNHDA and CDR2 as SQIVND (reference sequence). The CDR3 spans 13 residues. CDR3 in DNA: TGTGCCAGCCAGGAAGGACATTACAATGAGCAGTTCTTC. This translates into CASQEGHYNEQFF.

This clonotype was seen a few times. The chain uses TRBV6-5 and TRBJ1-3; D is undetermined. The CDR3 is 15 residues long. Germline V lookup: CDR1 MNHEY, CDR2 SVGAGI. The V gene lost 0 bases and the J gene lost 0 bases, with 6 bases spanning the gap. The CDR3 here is CASSYSVPSGNTIYF. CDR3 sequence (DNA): TGTGCCAGCAGTTACTCGGTCCCCTCTGGAAACACCATATATTTT.

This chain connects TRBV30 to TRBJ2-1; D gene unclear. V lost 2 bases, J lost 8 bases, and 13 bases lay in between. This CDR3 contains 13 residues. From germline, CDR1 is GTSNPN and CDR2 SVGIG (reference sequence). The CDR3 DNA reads TGTGCCTGGAGTAGGGCCCCCTTGTATGAGCAGTTCTTC. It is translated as CAWSRAPLYEQFF.

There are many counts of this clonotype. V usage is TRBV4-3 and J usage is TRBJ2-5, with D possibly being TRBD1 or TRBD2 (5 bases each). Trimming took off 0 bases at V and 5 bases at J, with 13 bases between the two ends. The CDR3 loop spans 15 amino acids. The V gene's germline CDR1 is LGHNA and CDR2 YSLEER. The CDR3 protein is CASSQEIEGWETQYF. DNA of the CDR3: TGCGCCAGCAGCCAAGAGATCGAGGGGTGGGAGACCCAGTACTTC.

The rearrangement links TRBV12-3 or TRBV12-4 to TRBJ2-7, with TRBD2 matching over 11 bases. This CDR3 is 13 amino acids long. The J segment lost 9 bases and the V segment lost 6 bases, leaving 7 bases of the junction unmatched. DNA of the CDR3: TGTGCCAGCAGCGAGACTAGCGGGGTTCGGCAGTACGTC. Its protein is CASSETSGVRQYV.